This TCR beta chain came from a study of Ad26.COV2.S vaccination and SARS-CoV-2 variants. Study findings and constraints: Greater spike-specific TCR breadth was seen in vaccine recipients than in placebo recipients.

To note about this clone: Its antigen is as yet unknown.

CDR3 size: 16 residues. Per the germline V gene, CDR1 is SGHTA and CDR2 is FQGTGA. V lost 2 bases and J 5 bases, leaving 16 bases between the germline ends. Assay: immunoSEQ multiplex PCR; the TCRdb copy retains only in-frame clones and omits some. The profile shows 350,000 to 400,000 clones, around nine tenths of them singletons. Noted treatment: some 19 received Ad26.COV2.S at low or high dose, single or two shots; about five received placebo; per-sample allocation not given. Samples analyzed were those drawn on day 63 after the first vaccine or placebo injection. The source is a person aged 18-60 years who received the Ad26.COV2.S COVID-19 vaccine or a placebo. The specimen comprised peripheral blood, sampled in a trial of Ad26.COV2.S vaccine versus placebo. This chain joins TRBV7-3 and TRBJ2-1, with D unclear. The CDR3 sequence: CASSLGPFPPNNEQFF. CDR3 coding DNA: TGTGCCAGCAGCTTAGGGCCTTTCCCTCCAAACAATGAGCAGTTCTTC.